This T cell receptor (beta chain) was identified during a study of T cell repertoires in cytomegalovirus infection. At the level of the study: Use of recently identified HLA-C-restricted and well-studied HLA-B-restricted CMV epitopes was part of the study. CMV infection and matching HLA type were both indicated by public TCR beta signatures. Study results and limitations: The cumulative frequency of public TCR beta families distinguished individuals who carried CMV together with the relevant HLA. Clonotype analysis showed dominance of the ex vivo response by HLA-C-restricted CMV-specific TCR beta clonotypes.

TCRdb re-analysed the reads in MiXCR, keeping a single row per CDR3 protein. The sample carries roughly 920,000 distinct CDR3 sequences, approximately 31% recorded once. The sample holds a few counts of this clonotype. Its antigen is undetermined. Germline CDR1 reads SGDLS; CDR2 reads YYNGEE. The CDR3 has 15 residues. Trimming took 3 bases from V and 2 from J, leaving 9 bases between them. The chain carries TRBV9 and TRBJ2-6; D gene ambiguous. The starting material was cultured CD8+ T cells from PBMCs, obtained from culture after CMV antigen stimulation. The TCR comes from a human donor in good health (CMV status not recorded). Some clones in this sample may be carry-over from other donors' samples. For the CDR3, the DNA is TGTGCCAGCAGCGCAGACCTGGCTGGGGCCAACGTCCTGACTTTC. Its translation is CASSADLAGANVLTF.